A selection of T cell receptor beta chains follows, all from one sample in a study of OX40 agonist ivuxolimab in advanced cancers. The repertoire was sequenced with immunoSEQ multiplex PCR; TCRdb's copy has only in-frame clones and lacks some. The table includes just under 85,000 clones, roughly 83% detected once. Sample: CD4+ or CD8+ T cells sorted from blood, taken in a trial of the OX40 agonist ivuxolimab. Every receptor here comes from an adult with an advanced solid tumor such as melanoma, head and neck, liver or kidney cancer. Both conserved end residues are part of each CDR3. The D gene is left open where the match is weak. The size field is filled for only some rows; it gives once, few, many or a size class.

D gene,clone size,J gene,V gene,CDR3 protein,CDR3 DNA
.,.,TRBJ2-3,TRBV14,CASSPLLAFTDTQYF,TGTGCCAGCAGCCCTCTTCTAGCGTTCACAGATACGCAGTATTTT
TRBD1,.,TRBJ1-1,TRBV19,CASSIGTGTEAFF,TGTGCCAGTAGTATAGGGACAGGTACTGAAGCTTTCTTT
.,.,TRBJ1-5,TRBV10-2,CASSGWKNQPQHF,TGCGCCAGCAGTGGATGGAAGAATCAGCCCCAGCATTTT
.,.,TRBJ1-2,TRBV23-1,CASSLLGAGVSYTF,TGCGCCAGCAGTCTCCTCGGGGCAGGGGTAAGCTACACCTTC
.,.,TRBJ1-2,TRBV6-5,CASLSPFYGYTF,TGTGCCAGCCTTTCCCCTTTCTATGGCTACACCTTC
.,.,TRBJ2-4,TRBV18,CASSPEGYNAKNIQYF,TGTGCCAGCTCACCAGAGGGATACAATGCCAAAAACATTCAGTACTTC
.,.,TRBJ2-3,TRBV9,CASSVGSSGTDTQYF,TGTGCCAGCAGCGTAGGCAGTAGCGGCACAGATACGCAGTATTTT
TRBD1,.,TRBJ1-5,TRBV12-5,CASGFVGQGSNQPQHF,TGTGCTAGTGGTTTCGTGGGACAGGGAAGCAATCAGCCCCAGCATTTT
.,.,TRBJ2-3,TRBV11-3,CASSLSRASTDTQYF,TGTGCCAGCAGCTTAAGTCGGGCCAGCACAGATACGCAGTATTTT
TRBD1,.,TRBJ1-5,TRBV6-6,CASSWDRSSNQPQHF,TGTGCCAGCAGTTGGGACAGATCTAGCAATCAGCCCCAGCATTTT
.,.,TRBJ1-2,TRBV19,CASSIGGFALQGGYTF,TGTGCCAGTAGTATAGGAGGGTTTGCTTTACAGGGAGGCTACACCTTC
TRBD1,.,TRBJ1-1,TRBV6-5,CASSQIRDSEAFF,TGTGCCAGCAGCCAGATCCGGGACAGTGAAGCTTTCTTT
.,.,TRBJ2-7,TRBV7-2,CASSLAEERYEQYF,TGTGCCAGCAGCTTAGCGGAAGAGAGATACGAGCAGTACTTC
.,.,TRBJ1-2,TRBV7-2,CASSLVRQGTAGYTF,TGTGCCAGCAGCTTAGTAAGGCAGGGGACCGCTGGCTACACCTTC
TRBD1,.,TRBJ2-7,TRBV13,CASSRGTGTSYEQYF,TGTGCCAGCAGCCGAGGGACAGGGACCTCGTACGAGCAGTACTTC
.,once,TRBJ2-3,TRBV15,CATSKLGDTQYF,TGTGCCACCAGCAAACTAGGAGATACGCAGTATTTT
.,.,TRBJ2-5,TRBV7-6,CASSDPNRGETQYF,TGTGCCAGCAGCGACCCTAATAGGGGAGAGACCCAGTACTTC
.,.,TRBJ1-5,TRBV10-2,CASSTANQPQHF,TGCGCCAGCAGCACAGCAAATCAGCCCCAGCATTTT
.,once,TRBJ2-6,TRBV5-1,CASSLVESGANVLTF,TGCGCCAGCAGCTTGGTAGAGTCTGGGGCCAACGTCCTGACTTTC
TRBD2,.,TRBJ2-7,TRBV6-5,CASSYLGLAYF,TGTGCCAGCAGTTACTTGGGACTAGCGTACTTC
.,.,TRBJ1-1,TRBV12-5,CASGLASLNTEAFF,TGTGCTAGTGGTTTGGCCAGTTTGAACACTGAAGCTTTCTTT
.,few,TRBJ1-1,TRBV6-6,CASRLREGTEAFF,TGTGCCAGCAGACTCAGGGAGGGCACTGAAGCTTTCTTT
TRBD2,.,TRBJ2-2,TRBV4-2,CASSQGTSANTGELFF,TGTGCCAGCAGCCAAGGGACTAGCGCGAACACCGGGGAGCTGTTTTTT
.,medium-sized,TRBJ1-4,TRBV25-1,CASSDSGLGTNEKLFF,TGTGCCAGCAGTGACTCGGGACTGGGGACTAATGAAAAACTGTTTTTT
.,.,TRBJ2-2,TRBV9,CASSVSGTTGELFF,TGTGCCAGCAGCGTCAGCGGAACTACCGGGGAGCTGTTTTTT
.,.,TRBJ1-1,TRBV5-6,CASSLVSKGGTEAFF,TGTGCCAGCAGCTTGGTATCAAAAGGAGGCACTGAAGCTTTCTTT
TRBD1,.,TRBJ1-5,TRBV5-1,CASSLEGGGNQPQHF,TGCGCCAGCAGCTTGGAAGGGGGCGGGAATCAGCCCCAGCATTTT
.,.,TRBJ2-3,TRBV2,CAWGGTQYF,TGTGCCTGGGGAGGTACGCAGTATTTT
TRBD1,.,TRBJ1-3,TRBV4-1,CASSQGGGTAGNTIYF,TGCGCCAGCAGCCAAGGAGGGGGGACAGCGGGAAACACCATATATTTT